This paragraph covers one T cell receptor beta chain sequence. As handled by the study authors: The authors estimated nucleated cell counts from reference gene primer amplification. Clones were read by immunoSEQ multiplex PCR, and TCRdb kept only the in-frame ones, dropping some. Clone size and V and J calls were adopted from that table, with D and trimming inferred from the DNA. Here the sample spans 150,000 to 200,000 clones, more than 75% being singletons. Germline CDR1 is LNHDA and CDR2 is SQIVND (reference sequence). The CDR3 covers 15 residues. Trimming left V 2 bases short and J 6 bases short, with 14 bases between. Seattle researchers signed up patients amid active infection and tracked them longitudinally. This entry is derived from a study of blood T cell repertoires in COVID-19. Study at large: The study drew acute and convalescent COVID-19 samples from the United States, Italy and Spain.

The chain recombines TRBV19 with TRBJ2-1; no firm D call. Sequencing was carried out using peripheral blood. The sequence derives from a woman aged 70 to 79 with COVID-19, enrolled during active disease. The CDR3 DNA sequence: TGTGCCAGTAGTATAATGACTTGGGTCTCCAATGAGCAGTTCTTC. This encodes CASSIMTWVSNEQFF. The full variable domain, its missing parts supplied by reference TRBV19 and TRBJ2-1, is DGGITQSPKYLFRKEGQNVTLSCEQNLNHDAMYWYRQDPGQGLRLIYYSQIVNDFQKGDIAEGYSVSREKKESFPLTVTSAQKNPTAFYLCASSIMTWVSNEQFFGPGTRLTVL.